This TCR beta chain was obtained from a study of blood T cell repertoires in COVID-19. Study in general: Samples of COVID-19 (acute and convalescent) were obtained from the United States, Italy and Spain. PBMCs, B-cell-depleted T cells, or T cells provided the cDNA or gDNA that made up the material.

In the source study's methods: Estimated nucleated cell counts came from reference gene primer amplification. The assay was immunoSEQ multiplex PCR, and TCRdb's table has in-frame clones only and misses some. From that table come the V and J calls and clone size; the DNA was used to work out D and trimming. Of about 120,000 clones in the sample, around 76% are singletons; the top ten hold under 3%. This clone was observed a few times. The CDR3 has 15 residues. V was pared by 6 bases and J by 5 bases, with 19 bases between. Germline lookup yields CDR1 MGHDK and CDR2 SYGVNS. The sample was peripheral blood. The receptor comes from a man aged 65 to 79 with acute or convalescent COVID-19. The chain carries TRBV25-1 and TRBJ2-5; maybe TRBD1 (5 bases). DNA of the CDR3: TGTGCCAGCAGCCCACAGCAGGGTCTAGGGGAGACCCAGTACTTC. Its translation is CASSPQQGLGETQYF.